Presented here are 23 T cell receptor beta chains from one specimen sequenced in a study of Ad26.COV2.S vaccination and SARS-CoV-2 variants. The treatment: roughly 18 received Ad26.COV2.S at low or high dose, single or two shots; 5 received placebo; per-sample allocation not given. Vaccine and placebo recipients were sampled on day 63 after the first injection. Using immunoSEQ multiplex PCR, the repertoire was profiled, and TCRdb retains in-frame clones only, with some absent. The sample shows around 300,000 clones, approximately 90% of them seen only once. The sequences come from peripheral blood, collected in a trial of Ad26.COV2.S vaccine versus placebo. Receptors originate from a person aged 18 to 59 who received the Ad26.COV2.S COVID-19 vaccine or a placebo.

The chain employs TRBV7-9 and TRBJ1-4, with 7 bases fitting TRBD1. V was clipped by 3 bases and J by 6 bases; unmatched bases: 4. The CDR3 is 14 residues long. Germline V gene data show CDR1 as SEHNR and CDR2 as FQNEAQ (reference sequence). The CDR3 is CASSLGTDDEKLFF. The CDR3, as DNA: TGTGCCAGCAGCTTGGGGACAGACGATGAAAAACTGTTTTTT.

The chain joins TRBV3-1 (or the pseudogene TRBV3-2) to TRBJ2-7; D unresolved. The CDR3 loop spans 15 amino acids. V was pared by 4 bases and J by 2 bases, with 15 bases between. In germline, CDR1 is LGHDT, CDR2 YNNKEL (reference sequence). The CDR3, as DNA: TGTGCCAGCAGCCGAGACCTATCAACAACCTACGAGCAGTACTTC. It translates to CASSRDLSTTYEQYF.

The chain is built from TRBV21-1 and TRBJ2-7. TRBV21-1 is a pseudogene segment. The length of the CDR3 is 14 residues. CDR3 nucleotide sequence: TGTGCCAGCAGCAAATGTGGGGGAACCCACGAGCAGTACTTC. Protein: CASSKCGGTHEQYF.

The CDR3 DNA follows: TGTGCCAGCAGCTTAGAGGGACAGGGGGGAACTAATGAAAAACTGTTTTTT. Translation gives CASSLEGQGGTNEKLFF. The chain has TRBV7-9 and TRBJ1-4, with 11 bases fitting TRBD1. CDR3 length: 17 residues. CDR1 is SEHNR, CDR2 FQNEAQ, per germline (reference sequence). With V trimmed by 1 base and J by 1 base, 2 bases remained unmatched.

The rearrangement joins TRBV5-8 to TRBJ1-6, with D possibly TRBD1 on 5 matching bases. From germline, CDR1 is SGHTS and CDR2 YDEGEE. This CDR3 comprises 14 residues. Trimming took 0 bases from V and 6 from J, leaving 7 bases between them. CDR3 residues: CASSLAQGNSPLHF. The CDR3 region has the DNA TGTGCCAGCAGCTTGGCCCAGGGTAATTCACCCCTCCACTTT.

V usage is TRBV2 and J usage is TRBJ2-7; TRBD2 matches 8 bases. CDR1 is SNHLY, CDR2 FYNNEI, per germline. The CDR3 has 14 amino acids. V lost 6 bases, J lost 6 bases, and 10 bases stayed unmatched. The CDR3 sequence: CASSRTSLNSEQYF. The CDR3, as DNA: TGTGCCAGCAGCAGGACTAGCCTGAATTCCGAGCAGTACTTC.

This clone occurred a few times. V gene TRBV5-4 combines with J gene TRBJ1-6; TRBD1 agrees at 9 bases. This CDR3 spans 13 amino acids. Per the germline V gene, CDR1 is SGHNT and CDR2 is YYREEE (reference sequence). V shed 5 bases and J 10 bases; nucleotides not matched to a gene: 4. The CDR3 here is CASRRDRESPLHF. CDR3 DNA sequence: TGTGCCAGCAGGAGGGACAGGGAATCACCCCTCCACTTT.

V is TRBV27 and J is TRBJ2-5, with 8 bases lining up with TRBD1. CDR1 is MNHEY and CDR2 is SMNVEV in the germline V gene (reference sequence). J gave up 5 bases and V 2 bases, and 10 bases lay outside the gene matches. The CDR3 runs 16 residues. The CDR3 sequence is CASSLQGARSGETQYF. CDR3 DNA sequence: TGTGCCAGCAGTTTACAGGGGGCGCGGAGTGGGGAGACCCAGTACTTC.

This clone was seen a handful of times. Other DNA sequences in the same sample also yield this CDR3. V is TRBV12-3 or TRBV12-4 and J is TRBJ2-2, with D uncertain. Between the trimmed V and J ends, which lost 3 bases and 4 bases, there was a span of 0 bases. The CDR3 runs to 11 residues. Here the CDR3 DNA reads TGTGCCAGCAGTTTCACCGGGGAGCTGTTTTTT. It codes for CASSFTGELFF.

V usage is TRBV6-5 and J usage is TRBJ1-1; 8 positions agree with TRBD1. Germline trimming cut 2 bases from V and 5 bases from J; bases unmatched to any gene: 7. The CDR3 is 15 amino acids. Germline CDR1 MNHEY, CDR2 SVGAGI. Here the CDR3 DNA reads TGTGCCAGCAGTTACCGGAGACAGGGGAGGACTGAAGCTTTCTTT. This gives the protein CASSYRRQGRTEAFF.

The chain links TRBV5-6 to TRBJ1-1; D call uncertain. With 3 bases removed from V and 0 bases from J, the gap between germline ends came to 9 bases. Germline loops: CDR1 SGHDT, CDR2 YYEEEE. The CDR3 covers 14 residues. The CDR3 coding sequence is TGTGCCAGCAGCTCGACTGGCATGAACACTGAAGCTTTCTTT. Protein sequence: CASSSTGMNTEAFF.

This clone has a single count. The chain has TRBV3-1 (or the pseudogene TRBV3-2) and TRBJ2-5, with D hard to call. CDR1 and CDR2 (germline): LGHDT, YNNKEL (reference sequence). The V gene lost 0 bases and the J gene lost 1 base, with 9 bases spanning the gap. The CDR3 extends over 15 amino acids. The CDR3 loop reads CASSQDRASQETQYF. CDR3 sequence (DNA): TGTGCCAGCAGCCAAGACAGAGCTAGCCAAGAGACCCAGTACTTC.

This sequence joins TRBV3-1 (or the pseudogene TRBV3-2) and TRBJ2-7; no clear D. Germline V gives CDR1 LGHDT, CDR2 YNNKEL (reference sequence). The CDR3 length is 11 residues. V was trimmed by 1 base and J by 5 bases, leaving 3 bases between them. Here the CDR3 reads CASSQAHEQYF. The DNA of the CDR3 is TGTGCCAGCAGCCAAGCTCACGAGCAGTACTTC.

The DNA of the CDR3 is TGTGCCAGTAGTCCTGAGGACAGGTCAGTCTACGAGCAGTACTTC. Protein: CASSPEDRSVYEQYF. The rearrangement uses TRBV19 and TRBJ2-7; 7 positions agree with TRBD1. The CDR3 contains 15 residues. V was pared by 5 bases and J by 3 bases, with 10 bases of the junction left unmatched. Germline V gene lookup returns CDR1 LNHDA and CDR2 SQIVND (reference sequence).

The chain employs TRBV7-9 and TRBJ2-2, with D tentatively TRBD1 (6 bases). V lost 5 bases and J 6 bases, leaving 16 bases between the germline ends. Germline V gene sequence: CDR1 SEHNR, CDR2 FQNEAQ (reference sequence). This CDR3 has 15 residues. CDR3 coding DNA: TGTGCCAGCAGCCCAACGGTAGGGGGTCCCGGGGAGCTGTTTTTT. Translation gives CASSPTVGGPGELFF.

The genes are TRBV28 and TRBJ2-5, with D perhaps matching TRBD1 (6 bases). From germline, CDR1 is MDHEN and CDR2 SYDVKM. The CDR3 length is 19 residues. Trimming pared 6 bases from V and 2 bases from J, leaving 28 bases between. This chain's CDR3 is CASRRSLLTGPAFQETQYF. The CDR3 DNA is TGTGCCAGCAGGCGGTCCCTGTTGACAGGCCCGGCATTTCAAGAGACCCAGTACTTC.

The rearrangement joins TRBV12-5 to TRBJ2-1, with D perhaps given as TRBD1 or TRBD2 (6 bases each). Germline CDR1 LGHNT, CDR2 FRNRAP. The CDR3 runs 15 residues. Trimming took off 7 bases at V and 1 base at J, with 14 bases between the two ends. The CDR3: CASALGGQSYNEQFF. CDR3 DNA: TGTGCTAGTGCCTTGGGGGGCCAATCCTACAATGAGCAGTTCTTC.

This chain joins TRBV7-9 and TRBJ2-7; the D is unclear. This CDR3 comprises 12 residues. Trimming cost V 6 bases and J 5 bases, with 11 bases left between them. CDR1 and CDR2 (germline): SEHNR, FQNEAQ (reference sequence). Here the CDR3 DNA reads TGTGCCAGCAGTTCAAGGGTCCACGAGCAGTACTTC. It yields the protein CASSSRVHEQYF.

V gene TRBV4-2 combines with J gene TRBJ2-2, with D possibly matching TRBD1 (5 bases). This CDR3 contains 16 residues. Germline V gene data show CDR1 as LGHNA and CDR2 as YNFKEQ. The V end was cut by 1 base, the J end by 3 bases, with 12 bases between. DNA for the CDR3: TGTGCCAGCAGCCAAGTTGACAGAAGATACACCGGGGAGCTGTTTTTT. As protein: CASSQVDRRYTGELFF.

This clone was picked up a small number of times. V is TRBV7-9 and J is TRBJ1-3; D unresolved. Per germline, CDR1 SEHNR and CDR2 FQNEAQ (reference sequence). Trimming removed 3 bases from V and 4 bases from J, with 7 bases in between. There are 13 residues in the CDR3. The CDR3 DNA reads as TGTGCCAGCAGCTTTGGCCGGGGAAACACCATATATTTT. Residues: CASSFGRGNTIYF. The full variable domain, completed using reference TRBV7-9 and TRBJ1-3, is DTGVSQNPRHKITKRGQNVTFRCDPISEHNRLYWYRQTLGQGPEFLTYFQNEAQLEKSRLLSDRFSAERPKGSFSTLEIQRTEQGDSAMYLCASSFGRGNTIYFGEGSWLTVV.

A remark on this clone: The same CDR3 also results from other DNA sequences found in this sample. The chain couples TRBV7-9 to TRBJ2-7; D might be TRBD1 (5 bases). CDR3 size: 14 residues. Germline V CDR1 and CDR2: SEHNR, FQNEAQ (reference sequence). V lost 3 bases and J lost 1, with 10 bases in between. The CDR3 sequence: CASSLQGTSYEQYF. CDR3 coding DNA: TGTGCCAGCAGCTTGCAGGGAACATCCTACGAGCAGTACTTC.

This clone has a single count. The chain uses TRBV6-5 and TRBJ2-7; a weak D match, TRBD2 (5 bases). Trimming stripped 6 bases from V and 3 bases from J, with 12 bases between. The germline V gene has CDR1 MNHEY and CDR2 SVGAGI. CDR3 length: 13 residues. The CDR3 nucleotides read TGTGCCAGCAGGGCCGGGATGTACTACGAGCAGTACTTC. Translating it yields CASRAGMYYEQYF.

The chain joins TRBV6-1 to TRBJ2-3; unclear D gene. V was pared by 3 bases and J by 0 bases, with 13 bases between. CDR1 and CDR2 (germline): MNHNS, SASEGT. This CDR3 has 16 residues. The CDR3 here is CASSETPYDSTDTQYF. The CDR3 DNA reads as TGTGCCAGCAGTGAGACACCTTATGATAGCACAGATACGCAGTATTTT.